The sample holds a few counts of the clone carrying this T cell receptor (beta chain). Trimming stripped 0 bases from V and 7 bases from J, with 7 bases between. Germline loops: CDR1 SGHTA, CDR2 FQGTGA. This CDR3 is 13 amino acids long. Starting from genomic DNA, TCR beta CDR3 was amplified through two-round multiplex PCR. First-round PCR used primers specific to each TRBV and TRBJ gene. TCRdb re-analysed the multiplex PCR reads in MiXCR, keeping a single row per CDR3 protein. The sample lists about 20,000 distinct CDR3 sequences; 43% were seen once. This entry is derived from a study of prognosis after radiotherapy for stage I lung cancer.

Source: PBMCs, taken before or after stereotactic body radiation therapy (not recorded which). V gene TRBV7-3 combines with J gene TRBJ2-1; D not resolved. This TCR was recovered from a donor at least 50 years old with non-small cell lung cancer. CDR3 sequence: CASSLTGLNEQFF. CDR3 DNA sequence: TGTGCCAGCAGCTTAACAGGGTTAAATGAGCAGTTCTTC.